A selection of T cell receptor beta chains follows, all from one sample in a study of T cell changes during pregnancy in multiple sclerosis. Profiled with immunoSEQ multiplex PCR; TCRdb holds only in-frame clones, not every one. The data hold approximately 69,000 clones, with around 94% observed a single time. The sequenced sample was peripheral blood, obtained in the third trimester of pregnancy. These receptors all come from a female donor with multiple sclerosis, enrolled in a pregnancy study. Both conserved end residues are part of each CDR3. D genes are given only for firm matches. Clone size is not always given. Where it is, it says once, few, many or a class for expanded clones.

TRBV7-2	TRBJ2-1	.	.	CASSLDSSGAVDEQFF	TGTGCCAGCAGCTTAGATTCATCAGGCGCAGTTGATGAGCAGTTCTTC
TRBV5-4	TRBJ2-2	TRBD2	.	CASSQLGRWAGELFF	TGTGCCAGCAGCCAACTCGGGAGGTGGGCCGGGGAGCTGTTTTTT
TRBV11-2	TRBJ2-1	.	.	CASSLAGGTYNEQFF	TGTGCCAGCAGCTTAGCGGGGGGCACCTACAATGAGCAGTTCTTC
TRBV5-4	TRBJ2-1	.	.	CASSRETRNNEQFF	TGTGCCAGCAGCCGCGAAACCCGCAACAATGAGCAGTTCTTC
TRBV6-5	TRBJ1-5	.	.	CASSSSGGSSNQPQHF	TGTGCCAGCAGTTCCTCGGGAGGGAGTAGTAATCAGCCCCAGCATTTT
TRBV9	TRBJ1-1	.	.	CASSVELNTEAFF	TGTGCCAGCAGCGTAGAGCTGAACACTGAAGCTTTCTTT
TRBV10-3	TRBJ2-2	TRBD1	.	CAIDRGVNTGELFF	TGTGCCATCGACAGGGGAGTAAACACCGGGGAGCTGTTTTTT
TRBV10-1	TRBJ1-6	TRBD1	once	CASSESDRGMHNSPLHF	TGCGCCAGCAGTGAGTCGGACAGGGGGATGCATAATTCACCCCTCCACTTT
TRBV15	TRBJ2-7	.	.	CATSRGTTPYEQYF	TGTGCCACCAGCAGAGGGACTACCCCATACGAGCAGTACTTC
TRBV5-1	TRBJ2-7	TRBD2	.	CASSFVAGGRDEQYF	TGCGCCAGCAGCTTTGTAGCGGGGGGTAGGGACGAGCAGTACTTC
TRBV10-3	TRBJ1-4	TRBD1	.	CAIRGTGSNEKLFF	TGTGCCATCAGAGGGACAGGGTCTAATGAAAAACTGTTTTTT
TRBV11-2	TRBJ2-1	TRBD1	.	CASSSGTGWNEQFF	TGTGCCAGCAGCTCCGGGACAGGGTGGAATGAGCAGTTCTTC
TRBV4-1	TRBJ2-2	.	.	CASSQGDGVWGELFF	TGCGCCAGCAGCCAAGGTGACGGGGTATGGGGGGAGCTGTTTTTT
TRBV5-1	TRBJ2-7	.	.	CASRTVGPEQYF	TGCGCCAGCAGGACTGTCGGCCCCGAGCAGTACTTC
TRBV11-2	TRBJ1-1	.	.	CASSLGGLEAFF	TGTGCCAGCAGCTTAGGAGGTCTCGAAGCTTTCTTT
TRBV5-1	TRBJ2-5	.	.	CASSLVGGKETQYF	TGCGCCAGCAGCTTGGTTGGAGGGAAAGAGACCCAGTACTTC
TRBV4-2	TRBJ1-1	.	.	CASSLGLNTEAFF	TGTGCCAGCAGCCTGGGGCTGAACACTGAAGCTTTCTTT
TRBV7-9	TRBJ2-3	TRBD2	.	CASSLVAGGTDTQYF	TGTGCCAGCAGCTTAGTAGCGGGGGGGACAGATACGCAGTATTTT
TRBV25-1	TRBJ1-5	TRBD1	.	CASSGVGQGRKGNQPQHF	TGTGCCAGCAGTGGTGTCGGACAGGGGCGTAAGGGCAATCAGCCCCAGCATTTT
TRBV15	TRBJ2-3	.	.	CATNPSRENTQYF	TGTGCCACCAACCCAAGCAGGGAAAATACGCAGTATTTT
TRBV30	TRBJ1-2	.	.	CAWSQSTNYGYTF	TGTGCCTGGAGTCAATCTACTAACTATGGCTACACCTTC
TRBV6-1	TRBJ2-7	.	.	CAISESSRTTPYEQYF	TGTGCCATCAGTGAGTCGTCCCGGACAACTCCCTACGAGCAGTACTTC
TRBV7-8	TRBJ1-2	TRBD1	.	CASSSWTGGSSNYGYTF	TGTGCCAGCAGCTCGTGGACAGGGGGCTCTTCTAACTATGGCTACACCTTC
TRBV7-2	TRBJ2-7	TRBD2	.	CASSLGAGGYEQYF	TGTGCCAGCAGCTTAGGGGCGGGGGGCTACGAGCAGTACTTC
TRBV18	TRBJ1-1	TRBD1	.	CASSPRQGAGNTEAFF	TGTGCCAGCTCACCTCGACAGGGGGCCGGGAACACTGAAGCTTTCTTT
TRBV27	TRBJ1-4	TRBD1	once	CASSPNRGNEKLFF	TGTGCCAGCAGTCCTAACAGGGGGAATGAAAAACTGTTTTTT
TRBV7-7	TRBJ2-5	.	.	CASSQDSETQYF	TGTGCTAGCAGCCAGGATTCTGAGACCCAGTACTTC
TRBV10-3	TRBJ1-5	.	.	CAISEGGGPQHF	TGTGCCATCAGTGAAGGTGGAGGGCCCCAGCATTTT
TRBV11-3	TRBJ1-1	.	.	CASSPDSNTEAFF	TGTGCCAGCAGCCCGGACAGTAACACTGAAGCTTTCTTT
TRBV5-4	TRBJ2-7	.	.	CASSTPTAGLEDEQYF	TGTGCCAGCAGCACGCCTACGGCGGGCCTTGAGGACGAGCAGTACTTC
TRBV6-5	TRBJ1-4	TRBD1	.	CATRGQGADNEKLFF	TGTGCCACCCGGGGACAGGGGGCGGATAATGAAAAACTGTTTTTT
TRBV7-2	TRBJ2-7	.	.	CASSLGRVREQYF	TGTGCCAGCAGCTTAGGCAGGGTTCGAGAGCAGTACTTC
TRBV4-3	TRBJ2-7	.	.	CASSQVLGARFYEQYF	TGCGCCAGCAGCCAAGTGCTGGGGGCTAGGTTTTACGAGCAGTACTTC
TRBV11-3	TRBJ2-1	TRBD2	.	CASSLRGGGYNEQFF	TGTGCCAGCAGCTTACGGGGGGGCGGTTACAATGAGCAGTTCTTC
TRBV30	TRBJ1-1	TRBD1	.	CALDVRQGRNTEAFF	TGTGCCCTGGACGTACGACAGGGGAGAAACACTGAAGCTTTCTTT
TRBV19	TRBJ1-3	.	.	CASNEFLSGNTIYF	TGTGCCAGTAATGAGTTCCTCTCTGGAAACACCATATATTTT
TRBV6-5	TRBJ1-2	.	.	CASSRQARNYGYTF	TGTGCCAGCAGTCGACAGGCGCGTAACTATGGCTACACCTTC
TRBV7-2	TRBJ1-6	.	.	CASSLTRLLESSYNSPLHF	TGTGCCAGCAGCTTAACGAGGCTCCTCGAAAGCTCCTATAATTCACCCCTCCACTTT
TRBV20-1	TRBJ2-1	.	.	CSVRGRYEQFF	TGCAGTGTCAGGGGGAGGTATGAGCAGTTCTTC
TRBV6-1	TRBJ2-3	TRBD2	.	CASRLAGGRTDTQYF	TGTGCCAGCAGGCTAGCGGGGGGGCGCACAGATACGCAGTATTTT
TRBV5-4	TRBJ2-3	.	once	CASRNAASSTDTQYF	TGTGCCAGCAGAAACGCTGCGTCTAGCACAGATACGCAGTATTTT
TRBV5-4	TRBJ1-1	TRBD1	.	CASSLGQGVSEAFF	TGTGCCAGCAGCTTGGGACAGGGGGTCTCTGAAGCTTTCTTT
TRBV6-6	TRBJ1-5	.	.	CASRPGQSNQPQHF	TGTGCCAGCAGGCCTGGACAGTCCAATCAGCCCCAGCATTTT
TRBV2	TRBJ2-3	TRBD1	.	CASSRDRGTDTQYF	TGTGCCAGCAGCCGGGACAGGGGCACAGATACGCAGTATTTT
TRBV7-2	TRBJ2-5	TRBD2	.	CASSQQPGGALETQYF	TGTGCCAGCAGCCAACAGCCGGGGGGGGCCTTAGAGACCCAGTACTTC
TRBV7-3	TRBJ2-3	TRBD2	.	CASTPSGGRTDTQYF	TGTGCCAGCACCCCTAGCGGGGGACGCACAGATACGCAGTATTTT
TRBV5-4	TRBJ1-1	.	.	CASSLSGPMNTEAFF	TGTGCCAGCAGCTTGAGCGGTCCAATGAACACTGAAGCTTTCTTT
TRBV9	TRBJ1-1	.	.	CASSADTAHRGAFF	TGTGCCAGCAGCGCCGACACCGCTCACCGTGGAGCTTTCTTT
TRBV10-1	TRBJ2-7	.	.	CASSERERTSEATYEQYF	TGCGCCAGCAGTGAGAGGGAACGAACCTCGGAGGCCACGTACGAGCAGTACTTC
TRBV7-3	TRBJ2-1	.	.	CASSRQGTTYNEQFF	TGTGCCAGCAGCCGCCAGGGGACTACCTACAATGAGCAGTTCTTC
TRBV2	TRBJ2-7	.	.	CASMGGGLAYEQYF	TGTGCCAGCATGGGGGGGGGCCTGGCCTACGAGCAGTACTTC
TRBV6-5	TRBJ2-7	TRBD2	once	CASSYQTSKGYEQYF	TGTGCCAGCAGTTACCAGACTAGCAAGGGCTACGAGCAGTACTTC